One and the same sample provided the 19 T cell receptor beta chains below, sequenced in a study of neurological immune-mediated disorders. TCRdb re-derived calls from the 5' RACE reads in MiXCR, one entry per CDR3 protein. The repertoire has approximately 82,000 distinct CDR3 sequences, 13% of them found once; the top ten carry around 5.3%. Time point denoted: longitudinal time-point 2. The sample comprised PBMCs. These receptors were taken from a female donor with HTLV-1-associated myelopathy (HAM/TSP).

This clonotype appeared many times. The genes are TRBV9 and TRBJ1-1, with 8 bases lining up with TRBD1. The CDR3 totals 13 residues. J was trimmed by 6 bases and V by 3 bases; bases with no gene match: 4. Germline V lookup: CDR1 SGDLS, CDR2 YYNGEE. CDR3 protein: CASSADRGAEAFF. The CDR3 DNA follows: TGTGCCAGCAGCGCCGACAGGGGAGCTGAAGCTTTCTTT.

This clonotype appeared many times. This chain uses TRBV3-1 with TRBJ2-3; perhaps D is TRBD1 or TRBD2 (5 bases each). Germline V lookup: CDR1 LGHDT, CDR2 YNNKEL (reference sequence). With 3 bases removed from V and 3 bases from J, the gap between germline ends came to 10 bases. The CDR3 has 14 amino acids. The CDR3: CASSHGGSTDTQYF. The CDR3 DNA reads as TGTGCCAGCAGCCATGGGGGAAGTACAGATACGCAGTATTTT.

This clonotype was seen repeatedly, ten times or more. The chain is built from TRBV15 and TRBJ1-2; tentatively, D is TRBD1 (5 bases). CDR1 is LNHNV, CDR2 YYDKDF, per germline (reference sequence). Between the trimmed V and J ends, which lost 0 bases and 8 bases, there was a span of 7 bases. The CDR3 is 12 amino acids. The CDR3 DNA reads TGTGCCACCAGCAGAGATCGGGGGGGCTACACCTTC. Its protein product is CATSRDRGGYTF. The full variable domain, in which reference TRBV15 and TRBJ1-2 provide the parts outside the CDR3, is DAMVIQNPRYQVTQFGKPVTLSCSQTLNHNVMYWYQQKSSQAPKLLFHYYDKDFNNEADTPDNFQSRRPNTSFCFLDIRSPGLGDTAMYLCATSRDRGGYTFGSGTRLTVV.

This clonotype was detected ten times or more. The chain combines TRBV9 with TRBJ1-2; 11 bases agree with TRBD1. The CDR3 is made up of 15 amino acids. The germline V gene has CDR1 SGDLS and CDR2 YYNGEE. J lost 7 bases, V lost 4 bases, and 9 bases had no gene match. CDR3 in DNA: TGTGCCAGCAGCCAAGAAACCGGGACAGGGGGTGGCTACACCTTC. Its translation is CASSQETGTGGGYTF.

This clonotype has ten or more counts. The V and J genes are TRBV11-2 and TRBJ2-1; the match to TRBD1 covers 7 bases. The CDR3 is 17 residues long. Germline lookup yields CDR1 SGHAT and CDR2 FQNNGV. V lost 0 bases, J lost 3 bases, and 8 bases stayed unmatched. CDR3 sequence reads: CASSLDMYRDSYNEQFF. The DNA of the CDR3 is TGTGCCAGCAGCTTAGATATGTATCGGGACAGCTACAATGAGCAGTTCTTC.

This clonotype was counted many times. The chain couples TRBV28 to TRBJ2-1; D is uncertain. Germline V gene data show CDR1 as MDHEN and CDR2 as SYDVKM. Trimming shortened V by 7 bases and J by 3 bases, and 13 bases separated the two germline ends. The CDR3 runs to 14 residues. This CDR3 reads CASKHGSLYNEQFF. The CDR3 DNA follows: TGTGCCAGCAAGCACGGGTCCCTCTACAATGAGCAGTTCTTC.

This clonotype was found many times. The junction differs from germline at one of its ends, possibly a read error. The gene calls are TRBV6-2 or TRBV6-3 and TRBJ2-1; D is uncertain. Germline CDR1 reads MNHEY; CDR2 reads SVGEGT. The CDR3 length is 12 residues. CDR3 residues: CASSDSWTEQFF. DNA of the CDR3: TGTGCCAGCAGTGACTCCTGGACTGAGCAGTTCTTC.

This clonotype was recorded many times. V and J are TRBV5-1 and TRBJ1-1; 7 bases agree with TRBD1. The V segment lost 0 bases and the J segment 1 base; nucleotides outside the gene matches: 3. The CDR3 contains 15 residues. From germline, CDR1 is SGHRS and CDR2 YFSETQ. CDR3 DNA: TGCGCCAGCAGCTTGGAGGGACAGAAGAACACTGAAGCTTTCTTT. This sequence encodes CASSLEGQKNTEAFF.

Ten or more counts support this clonotype. V is TRBV5-1 and J is TRBJ2-7; D may be TRBD2 (5 bases). CDR3 length equals 12 residues. CDR1 is SGHRS and CDR2 is YFSETQ in the germline V gene. Deletions cut 4 bases from V and 6 bases from J, with 11 bases between. CDR3 amino acids: CASSRESAEQYF. CDR3 bases: TGCGCCAGCAGCAGGGAGTCGGCCGAGCAGTACTTC.

This clonotype was picked up many times. The chain has TRBV21-1 and TRBJ2-5; TRBD1 is the table's D call, not checked against the DNA. TRBV21-1 is classified as a pseudogene. CDR3 size: 13 residues. CDR3: CARFPGVGETQYF. In nucleotides, the CDR3 is TGTGCCAGATTCCCCGGGGTCGGGGAGACCCAGTACTTC.

This clonotype was observed at least ten times. The V gene is TRBV12-3 or TRBV12-4, the J gene TRBJ1-4; D is perhaps TRBD1 (5 bases). There are 14 residues in the CDR3. V lost 1 base, J lost 9 bases, and 12 bases lay in between. The CDR3 DNA reads as TGTGCCAGCAGTTTAGGGGGCGCGGGGCAAAAACTGTTTTTT. Translating it yields CASSLGGAGQKLFF.

This clonotype has a count of ten or more. CDR3 sequence reads: CASSFAGGGGAGEQYF. Here the CDR3 DNA reads TGTGCCAGCAGCTTTGCGGGTGGAGGGGGCGCGGGGGAGCAGTACTTC. V is TRBV5-6 and J is TRBJ2-7; possible D gene TRBD1, 7 bases. The germline CDR1 and CDR2 sequences are SGHDT and YYEEEE. V was cut by 2 bases and J by 7 bases, with 22 bases left in between. This CDR3 is 16 amino acids long.

Remarks on this clonotype: This may stem from a read error, because a much larger clone lies one nucleotide away. This chain links TRBV6-1 with TRBJ1-1, with D perhaps matching TRBD1 (6 bases). Germline lookup yields CDR1 MNHNS and CDR2 SASEGT. The CDR3 runs 13 residues. CDR3 amino acids: CVSRRTVDTEAFF. CDR3 nucleotide sequence: TGTGTCAGCAGAAGGACAGTCGACACTGAAGCTTTCTTT.

This clonotype was counted a few times. The chain links TRBV6-2 or TRBV6-3 to TRBJ1-5; possibly TRBD1 for D (5 bases). The V end was cut by 2 bases, the J end by 3 bases, with 11 bases between. The CDR3 spans 15 residues. The germline CDR1 and CDR2 sequences are MNHEY and SVGEGT. The CDR3 region is CASSYPGVPNQPQHF. As DNA, the CDR3 is TGTGCCAGCAGTTACCCGGGGGTCCCCAATCAGCCCCAGCATTTT.

This chain links TRBV20-1 with TRBJ2-3; D gene ambiguous. Germline loops: CDR1 DFQATT, CDR2 SNEGSKA (reference sequence). V was shortened by 1 base and J by 7 bases, with 15 bases between the two germline ends. The CDR3 sequence is 14 residues long. Here the CDR3 DNA reads TGCAGTGCTAGAGGCGCTCTCCCTCTGAATACGCAGTATTTT. This translates into CSARGALPLNTQYF.

This clonotype was counted ten times or more. The V and J genes are TRBV20-1 and TRBJ2-3; 8 positions agree with TRBD1. Germline CDR1 and CDR2: DFQATT and SNEGSKA (reference sequence). The ends lost 5 bases at V and 4 bases at J; junction bases unmatched: 11. The CDR3 has 15 amino acids. CDR3 sequence reads: CSAPDRGGFADTQYF. CDR3 bases: TGCAGTGCTCCAGACAGGGGTGGTTTCGCAGATACGCAGTATTTT.

This clonotype was counted at least ten times. The DNA of the CDR3 is TGCGCCAGCAGCTTGGCCGGACAGGGGAATGGAAACACCATATATTTT. Translation: CASSLAGQGNGNTIYF. This rearrangement joins TRBV5-1 to TRBJ1-3, with TRBD1 matching over 9 bases. V shed 0 bases, J shed 3 bases, and the junction held 4 bases outside the gene matches. Germline CDR1 is SGHRS and CDR2 is YFSETQ. This CDR3 region has 16 residues.

This clonotype showed up many times. The chain joins TRBV11-2 to TRBJ1-2, with a possible D match to TRBD1 (6 bases). The germline V gene encodes CDR1 SGHAT and CDR2 FQNNGV. The CDR3 sequence is 16 residues long. Trimming took 5 bases from V and 2 from J, leaving 18 bases between them. The CDR3 DNA follows: TGTGCCAGCAGCGAGCGACAGGCAAAAAAGAACTATGGCTACACCTTC. This codes for CASSERQAKKNYGYTF.

This clonotype was seen a few times. This chain joins TRBV20-1 and TRBJ2-7; 12 bases are shared with TRBD2. The V segment lost 1 base and the J segment 7 bases; nucleotides outside the gene matches: 26. CDR1 DFQATT and CDR2 SNEGSKA come from the germline V gene (reference sequence). The length of the CDR3 is 21 residues. This CDR3 is CSARARTSGASYRLGSREQYF. CDR3 coding DNA: TGCAGTGCTAGAGCCAGGACTAGCGGGGCCTCCTACCGTTTAGGTTCTAGAGAGCAGTACTTC.